What follows describes a single TCR beta chain. Its binding antigen is unknown. The record has no base qualities; no much larger clone is one base away. The data were obtained in a study of cytomegalovirus exposure and HLA in healthy donors (dated 2017 in TCRdb). Turning to the overall study: According to an earlier analysis of around 600 of the donors, roughly 180 million T cells yielded approximately 120 million unique TCR beta sequences and about 300 Gb of sequence data. Roughly 310 gigabases of sequencing data and around 87 million unique TCR sequences were included in an early release covering 550 to 650 HLA-typed donors. Of the roughly 400 genotyped donors, 75% to 85% were placed in the genetic ancestry cluster associated with self-reported Caucasian donors. The study was designed to test whether signatures of past pathogen exposure could be identified by cataloging public T cell receptors. Using immunosequencing, the study profiled T cell repertoires from roughly 650 subjects and related those repertoires to cytomegalovirus serostatus. In addition to the first cohort of 650 to 800 subjects, a separate validation cohort of over 90 different subjects was used. To predict cytomegalovirus infection status, the study combined high-throughput TCR immunosequencing, statistical association of individual TCRs with disease status, and machine learning. A later analysis re-analyzed previously published TCR beta repertoires from roughly 690 donors and added high-resolution HLA genotyping to study TCR occurrence patterns. In the later analysis, no new phenotypic data were used to find candidate immune exposures; instead, reliance was placed on TCR beta sequences and their occurrence across donors. An earlier analysis of 500 to 650 of the donors applied high-throughput TCR beta sequencing to assess whether each TCR beta V gene segment acted as functional or pseudogenic. Alongside the repertoire data, information on donor age, sex, ethnicity and CMV serostatus was compiled. In a later genetic analysis, genome-wide SNP genotypes for about three fifths of the roughly 670 donors were used, and that subset was treated as a discovery cohort. Every discovery cohort repertoire had been produced on one sequencing platform. Both class I and class II loci were covered by HLA typing, at four-digit resolution. The number of donors typed differed by locus, with roughly 629-640 for A, B, C, DRB1 and DQB1, around 500 for DQA1, about 610 for DPA1, and about 450 for DPB1. Roughly 5 DR-DQ haplotypes were handled as single units for association and clustering because linkage in the cohort was strong. Among roughly 400 genotyped donors of the cohort, an average of 235,054 unique TCR beta nucleotide sequences were sequenced per donor, roughly 20% of them non-productive.

Study-wide conclusions, independent of this receptor: Strong co-occurrence of HLA alleles, especially DR and DQ, made assigning TCR associations to individual alleles difficult. Because counts were too low, fewer than 20 rarely observed V segments, including chromosome 9 orphons, were excluded from the earlier analysis of some 590 of the donors. Sequencing depth was assumed to be roughly uniform across donors in the presence/absence analyses, though that assumption may not hold. The 87-base-pair reads could not distinguish some IMGT-functional V segments, including TRBV6-2 and TRBV6-3, so those segments were excluded. A further reported finding was that TCR beta sequences accurately predicted the HLA-A and HLA-B alleles for most subjects in the first cohort. In an earlier analysis of some 550 of the donors, most TCR beta V segments were observed in productive rearrangements about 87% or about 30% of the time, broadly matching IMGT annotations. Most CMV-associated TCR beta chains appeared to be HLA-restricted in a later analysis, and the HLA associations seemed to be driven largely by CMV exposure. The authors suggested that the approach could potentially be extended to other disease states and immunological phenotypes. A later genetic analysis reported fewer N-insertions in productive TCRs among donors in an Asian-associated ancestry cluster than the roughly 700-donor mean. The classifier was reported to diagnose cytomegalovirus status with high specificity and sensitivity in both the original cohort and the validation cohort. The only immune exposure information available for the cohort was CMV serostatus. Across donors, most TCR sequences were observed very rarely, whereas some public TCRs were present in many individuals. V-gene and J-gene trimming of TCR beta chains was associated with a missense DCLRE1C variant in a later genetic analysis, and the association was replicated in an independent cohort. A cluster of highly shared sequence variants was judged likely to be a technical artifact of the sequencing pipeline. A total of roughly 160 TCR beta chains were listed by the study as associated with cytomegalovirus. A later analysis associated 16,951 TCR beta sequences with specific HLA alleles at a false discovery rate of 0.05. In this cohort, only TCR beta chains were sequenced, and detectable features were limited by the absence of alpha or paired-chain data. Correlated functional status among segregating V segments might reflect linkage disequilibrium, but an unknown experimental factor could not be ruled out. A few of the identified cytomegalovirus-associated TCR beta chains were confirmed in vitro to be specific for cytomegalovirus antigens. A later analysis found that TCR association rates varied across HLA loci, with DRB1 alleles showing the most associated TCRs and HLA-C alleles the fewest. Because HLA typing was unavailable for some donors at each locus, only the typed subset was used in association tests. Several of the top co-occurrence clusters appeared to be linked to parvovirus B19, influenza, CMV and Epstein-Barr virus, according to a later analysis. A later analysis found that HLA-associated TCR beta chains were more clonally expanded and had lower generation probabilities than equally common non-associated chains.

In total, around 600 healthy bone marrow donors made up the cohort. At the time of sampling, every cohort member was nominally healthy, though immune exposures that went unrecorded were likely present. The donor tested CMV seropositive and was one of the 289 seropositive cohort members. Each donor provided a peripheral blood sample, and peripheral blood mononuclear cells were used for TCR beta sequencing. The Qiagen DNeasy Blood Extraction Kit was used to extract genomic DNA from the blood cell samples. The CDR3 numbers 14 residues from cysteine through phenylalanine. Solely the CDR3 DNA is kept, with 42 bases framed from the first base. The germline V gene sets CDR1 to SGHTA and CDR2 to FQGNSA. Trimming takes 4 bases off V and 4 bases off J; junction bases not matched to a gene: 6. Receptors were amplified or captured by the immunoSEQ multiplex PCR assay. For the multiplex PCR, a mixture combining 60 forward primers for TCR Vbeta segments and 13 reverse primers for TCR Jbeta segments was used. Amplification of the CDR3 region of rearranged TCR beta genes was performed with a multiplex PCR assay on genomic DNA. On the Illumina HiSeq System, the amplified TCR beta libraries were sequenced as 87-base-pair reads. From the authors' description of their analysis: A later analysis counted about 80 million unique TCR beta chains across the 600 to 850 repertoires, and around 12 million of these chains were shared by at least two donors. Raw reads were error-corrected and collapsed into unique sequences by a nearest-neighbor algorithm in which closely related sequences were merged to remove PCR and sequencing errors. CDR3 sequences were aligned to IMGT reference sequences to assign V, D and J gene segments. For a sequence to be retained, a match of at least six nucleotides to both a V gene segment and a J gene segment was required. A rearrangement was called productive if the CDR3 had no stop codons and remained in frame with V and J, and every other rearrangement was called non-productive. Following IMGT convention, CDR3 was defined as the stretch from the second conserved V-encoded cysteine up to the conserved J-encoded phenylalanine. The earlier analysis of roughly 590 of the donors excluded sequences that lacked an unambiguous match to a single V gene segment. An earlier analysis of 587 of the donors classified V segments as functional when productive rearrangements were above 56.7% and as segregating when the standard deviation between donors was above 5%. To diagnose cytomegalovirus status from the catalog of TCR beta chain sequences, a statistical classification framework was built. In a later analysis, V and J genes were assigned by comparing TCR nucleotide sequences against IMGT/GENE-DB human TR gene sequences. A later analysis assigned CDR3 sequences and most-parsimonious VDJ recombination scenarios with the TCRdist pipeline. In a later analysis, each TCR beta chain was defined by its CDR3 amino acid sequence together with its V-gene family, and reads lacking a unique V-gene family were excluded. A later analysis removed over 500 highly shared, low-generation-probability nucleotide sequences to deal with suspected cross-contamination and a sequencing artifact. A later analysis calculated a clonal expansion index for each public chain from normalized within-repertoire ranks of inferred template counts. In a later analysis, generation probabilities were computed with a VDJ recombination model fitted to out-of-frame rearrangements, and the resulting probabilities were checked against IGoR. In a later analysis, hypergeometric tests were used to score TCR-TCR, TCR-HLA and TCR-CMV co-occurrence, with a repertoire-size bias correction applied to TCR pairs. In a later analysis, false discovery rates were estimated by permuting HLA or CMV assignments 20 times. In a later analysis, co-occurring TCRs were grouped with DBSCAN, and TCRdist sequence similarity was added when clustering was performed within HLA-allele-positive subsets. For co-occurrence clustering, repertoires with fewer than 30,000 or more than 120,000 public chains were excluded, along with about five repertoires with anomalous nucleotide sharing. Not all clones reach the TCRdb copy of this immuneACCESS table, which keeps in-frame sequences only. Checked studies attribute under half of the gap to unresolved V genes and leave the rest unexplained. That table is the source of V, J and clone size, and D and trimming were worked out from the DNA. This sample gives about 120,000 clones in total; about 80% of them show up just once. The ten largest clones capture around 4.4% of the sample.

Sequencing was done on a sample of PBMCs. The sequence was collected from a man in his thirties or forties in good health and CMV-seropositive. The V gene is TRBV7-2 and the J gene is TRBJ2-7, and 8 junction bases match TRBD1. For the CDR3, the sequence is CASSSGTGPYEQYF. The nucleotide sequence is TGTGCCAGCAGCTCAGGGACAGGACCATACGAGCAGTACTTC.